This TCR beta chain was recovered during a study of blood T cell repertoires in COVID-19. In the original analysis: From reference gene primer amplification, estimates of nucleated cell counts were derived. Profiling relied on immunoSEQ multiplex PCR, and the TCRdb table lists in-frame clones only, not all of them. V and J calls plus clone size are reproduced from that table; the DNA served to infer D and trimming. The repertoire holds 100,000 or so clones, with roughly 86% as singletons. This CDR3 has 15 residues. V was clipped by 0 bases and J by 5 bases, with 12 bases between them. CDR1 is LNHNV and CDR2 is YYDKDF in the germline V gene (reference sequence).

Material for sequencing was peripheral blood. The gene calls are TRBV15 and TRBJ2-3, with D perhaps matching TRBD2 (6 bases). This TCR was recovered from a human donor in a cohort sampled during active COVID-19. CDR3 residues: CATSRDPSGVDTQYF. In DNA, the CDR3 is TGTGCCACCAGCAGAGATCCCTCGGGGGTAGATACGCAGTATTTT. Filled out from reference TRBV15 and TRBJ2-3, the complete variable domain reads DAMVIQNPRYQVTQFGKPVTLSCSQTLNHNVMYWYQQKSSQAPKLLFHYYDKDFNNEADTPDNFQSRRPNTSFCFLDIRSPGLGDTAMYLCATSRDPSGVDTQYFGPGTRLTVL.